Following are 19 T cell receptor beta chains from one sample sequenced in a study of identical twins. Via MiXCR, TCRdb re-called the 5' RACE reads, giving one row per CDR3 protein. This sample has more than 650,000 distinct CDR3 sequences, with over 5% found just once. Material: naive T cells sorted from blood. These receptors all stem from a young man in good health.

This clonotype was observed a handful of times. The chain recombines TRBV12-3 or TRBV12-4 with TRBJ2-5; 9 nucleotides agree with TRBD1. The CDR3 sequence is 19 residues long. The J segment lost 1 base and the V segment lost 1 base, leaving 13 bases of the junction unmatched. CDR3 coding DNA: TGTGCCAGCAGTTTAGTCCGGGACAGGGAAGTGAGTGTCCAAGAGACCCAGTACTTC. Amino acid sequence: CASSLVRDREVSVQETQYF.

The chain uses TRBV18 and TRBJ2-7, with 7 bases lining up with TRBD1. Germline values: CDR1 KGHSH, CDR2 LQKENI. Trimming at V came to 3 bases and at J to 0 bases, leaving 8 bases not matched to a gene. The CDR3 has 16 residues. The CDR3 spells CASSPEPGQFSYEQYV. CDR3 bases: TGTGCCAGCTCACCCGAACCGGGACAGTTCTCCTACGAGCAGTACGTC.

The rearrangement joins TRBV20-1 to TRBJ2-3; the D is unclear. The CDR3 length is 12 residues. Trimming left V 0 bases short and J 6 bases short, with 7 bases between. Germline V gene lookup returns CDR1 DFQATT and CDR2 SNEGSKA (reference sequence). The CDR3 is CSARESHDTQYF. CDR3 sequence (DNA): TGCAGTGCTAGAGAGTCACATGATACGCAGTATTTT.

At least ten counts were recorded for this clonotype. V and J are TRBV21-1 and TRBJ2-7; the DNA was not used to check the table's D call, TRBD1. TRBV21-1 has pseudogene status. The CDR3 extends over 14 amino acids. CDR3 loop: CASCGQGSEYEQYV. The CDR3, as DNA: TGTGCCAGCTGCGGACAGGGTAGTGAGTACGAGCAGTACGTC.

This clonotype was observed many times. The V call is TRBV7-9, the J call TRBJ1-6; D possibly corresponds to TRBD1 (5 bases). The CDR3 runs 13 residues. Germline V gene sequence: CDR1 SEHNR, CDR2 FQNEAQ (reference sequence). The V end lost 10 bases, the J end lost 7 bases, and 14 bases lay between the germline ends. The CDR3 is CAMGGVQNSPLHF. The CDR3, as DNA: TGTGCCATGGGGGGGGTACAGAATTCACCCCTCCACTTT.

CDR3 nucleotides: TGCGCCAGCAGCCAAGGACCAACCGGGGCTTACGAGCAGTACTTC. Its translation: CASSQGPTGAYEQYF. The chain carries TRBV4-3 and TRBJ2-7; D may match TRBD1 or TRBD2 (5 bases each). This CDR3 is 15 amino acids long. Germline V gene data show CDR1 as LGHNA and CDR2 as YSLEER. The V end was cut by 1 base, the J end by 4 bases, with 14 bases between.

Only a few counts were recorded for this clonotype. This chain's CDR3 is CSARAHYSYNEQFF. CDR3 coding DNA: TGCAGTGCTAGAGCGCACTACTCCTACAATGAGCAGTTCTTC. The rearrangement links TRBV20-1 to TRBJ2-1; no clear D gene. Germline V lookup: CDR1 DFQATT, CDR2 SNEGSKA (reference sequence). V was clipped by 1 base and J by 0 bases, with 7 bases between them. This CDR3 region has 14 residues.

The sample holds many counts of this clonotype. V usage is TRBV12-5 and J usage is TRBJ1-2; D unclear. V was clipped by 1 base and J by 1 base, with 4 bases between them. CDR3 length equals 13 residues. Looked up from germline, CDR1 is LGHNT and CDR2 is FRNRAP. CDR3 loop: CASGLARNYGYTF. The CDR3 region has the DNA TGTGCTAGTGGTTTGGCCCGTAACTATGGCTACACCTTC.

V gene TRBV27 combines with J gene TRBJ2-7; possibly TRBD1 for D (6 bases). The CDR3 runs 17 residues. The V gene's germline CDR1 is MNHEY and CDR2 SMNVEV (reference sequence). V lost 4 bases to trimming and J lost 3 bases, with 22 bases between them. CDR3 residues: CASSSVGRGKSGYEQYF. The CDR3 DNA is TGTGCCAGCAGTTCCGTAGGTAGGGGGAAGAGCGGCTACGAGCAGTACTTC.

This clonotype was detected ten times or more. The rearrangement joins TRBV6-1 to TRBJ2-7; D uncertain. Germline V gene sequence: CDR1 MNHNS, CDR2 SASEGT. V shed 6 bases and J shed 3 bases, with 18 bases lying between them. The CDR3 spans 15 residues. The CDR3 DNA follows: TGTGCCAGCAGGAAGGTCAGGACGAGGAACTACGAGCAGTACTTC. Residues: CASRKVRTRNYEQYF.

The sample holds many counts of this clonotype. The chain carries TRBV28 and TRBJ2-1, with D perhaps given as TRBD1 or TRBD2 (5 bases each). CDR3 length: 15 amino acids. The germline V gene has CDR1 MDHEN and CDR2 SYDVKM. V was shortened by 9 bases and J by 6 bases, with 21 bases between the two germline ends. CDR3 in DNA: TGTGCCAGTCATTCCGGGACGGATATTTTCAATGAGCAGTTCTTC. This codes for CASHSGTDIFNEQFF.

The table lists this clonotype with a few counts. This CDR3 is CSVGWAFNEKLFF. Here the CDR3 DNA reads TGCAGCGTTGGTTGGGCGTTTAATGAAAAACTGTTTTTT. V usage is TRBV29-1 and J usage is TRBJ1-4; no definite D call. Trimming pared 4 bases from V and 4 bases from J, leaving 10 bases between. Per the germline V gene, CDR1 is SQVTM and CDR2 is ANQGSEA. This CDR3 has 13 residues.

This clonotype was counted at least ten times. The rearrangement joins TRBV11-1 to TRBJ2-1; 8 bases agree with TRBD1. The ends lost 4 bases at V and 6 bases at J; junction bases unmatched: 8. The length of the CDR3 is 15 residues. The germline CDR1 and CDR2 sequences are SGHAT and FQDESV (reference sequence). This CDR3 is CASSSDRENGNEQFF. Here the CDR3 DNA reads TGTGCCAGCAGCTCGGACAGGGAAAATGGCAATGAGCAGTTCTTC. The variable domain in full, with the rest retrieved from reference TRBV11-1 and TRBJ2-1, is EAEVAQSPRYKITEKSQAVAFWCDPISGHATLYWYRQILGQGPELLVQFQDESVVDDSQLPKDRFSAERLKGVDSTLKIQPAELGDSAMYLCASSSDRENGNEQFFGPGTRLTVL.

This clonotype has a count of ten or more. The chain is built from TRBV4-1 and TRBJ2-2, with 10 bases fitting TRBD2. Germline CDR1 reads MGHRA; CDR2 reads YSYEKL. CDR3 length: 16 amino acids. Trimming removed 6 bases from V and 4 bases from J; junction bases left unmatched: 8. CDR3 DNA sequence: TGCGCCAGCAGTCTGGCTAGCGGGAGTTTCACCGGGGAGCTGTTTTTT. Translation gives CASSLASGSFTGELFF.

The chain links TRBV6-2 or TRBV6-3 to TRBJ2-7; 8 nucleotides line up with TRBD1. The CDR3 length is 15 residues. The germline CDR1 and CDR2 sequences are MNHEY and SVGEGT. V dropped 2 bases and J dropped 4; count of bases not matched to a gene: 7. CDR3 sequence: CASSYTDRVDYEQYF. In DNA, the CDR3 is TGTGCCAGCAGTTACACGGACAGGGTGGATTACGAGCAGTACTTC.

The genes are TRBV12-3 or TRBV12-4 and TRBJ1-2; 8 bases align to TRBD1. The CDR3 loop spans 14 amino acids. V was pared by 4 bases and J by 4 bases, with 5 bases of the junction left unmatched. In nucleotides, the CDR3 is TGTGCCAGCAGTTCGAATACAGGGGGCTATGGCTACACCTTC. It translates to CASSSNTGGYGYTF.

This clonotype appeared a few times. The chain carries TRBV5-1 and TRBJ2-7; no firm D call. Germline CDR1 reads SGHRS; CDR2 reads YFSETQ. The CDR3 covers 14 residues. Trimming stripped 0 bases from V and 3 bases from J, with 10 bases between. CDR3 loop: CASSLGSSYYEQYF. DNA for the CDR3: TGCGCCAGCAGCTTGGGTTCCAGTTACTACGAGCAGTACTTC.

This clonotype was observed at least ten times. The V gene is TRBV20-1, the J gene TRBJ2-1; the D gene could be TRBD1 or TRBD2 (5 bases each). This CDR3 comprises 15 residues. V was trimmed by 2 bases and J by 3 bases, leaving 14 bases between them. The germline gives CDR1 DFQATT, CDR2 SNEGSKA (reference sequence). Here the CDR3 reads CSARNREGVYNEQFF. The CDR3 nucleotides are TGCAGTGCTAGAAACCGGGAAGGGGTCTACAATGAGCAGTTCTTC.

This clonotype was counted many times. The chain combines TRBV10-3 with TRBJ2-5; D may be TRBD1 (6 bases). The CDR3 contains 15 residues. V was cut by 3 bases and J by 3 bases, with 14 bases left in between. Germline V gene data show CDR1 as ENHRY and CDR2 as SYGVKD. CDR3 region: CAISDFGDIKETQYF. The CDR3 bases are TGTGCCATCAGTGACTTCGGGGACATTAAAGAGACCCAGTACTTC.